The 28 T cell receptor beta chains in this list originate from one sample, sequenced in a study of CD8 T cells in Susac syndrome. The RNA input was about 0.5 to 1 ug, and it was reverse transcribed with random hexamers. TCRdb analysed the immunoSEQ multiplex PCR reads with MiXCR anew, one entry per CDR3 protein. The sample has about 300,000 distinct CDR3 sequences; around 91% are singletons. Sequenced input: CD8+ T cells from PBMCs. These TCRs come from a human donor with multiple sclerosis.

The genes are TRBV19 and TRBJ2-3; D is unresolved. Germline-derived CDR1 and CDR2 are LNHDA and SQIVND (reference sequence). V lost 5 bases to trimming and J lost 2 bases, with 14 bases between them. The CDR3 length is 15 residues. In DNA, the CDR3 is TGTGCCAGTAGTTCCCCATCTTGGCCCACAGATACGCAGTATTTT. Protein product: CASSSPSWPTDTQYF.

In DNA, the CDR3 is TGTGCCAGCAGCTTCGAACTTACACGCGAGCAGTACTTC. This gives the protein CASSFELTREQYF. This chain connects TRBV7-9 to TRBJ2-7; D is ambiguous. Trimming stripped 3 bases from V and 6 bases from J, with 12 bases between. The CDR3 runs to 13 residues. Germline CDR1 is SEHNR and CDR2 is FQNEAQ (reference sequence).

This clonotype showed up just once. The CDR3 loop reads CASSLIKTEPYEQYF. Written as DNA, the CDR3 is TGTGCCAGCAGTCTGATCAAGACTGAACCCTACGAGCAGTACTTC. V gene TRBV6-5 combines with J gene TRBJ2-7; D ambiguous. The CDR3 covers 15 residues. Trimming removed 5 bases from V and 2 bases from J, with 16 bases in between. Per the germline V gene, CDR1 is MNHEY and CDR2 is SVGAGI.

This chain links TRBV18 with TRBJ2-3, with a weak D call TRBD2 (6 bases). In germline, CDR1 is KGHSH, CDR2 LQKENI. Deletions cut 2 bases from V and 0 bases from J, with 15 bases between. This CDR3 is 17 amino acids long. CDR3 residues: CASSPTTGLASTDTQYF. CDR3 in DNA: TGTGCCAGCTCACCAACGACGGGACTCGCTAGCACAGATACGCAGTATTTT. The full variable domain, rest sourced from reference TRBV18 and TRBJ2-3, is NAGVMQNPRHLVRRRGQEARLRCSPMKGHSHVYWYRQLPEEGLKFMVYLQKENIIDESGMPKERFSAEFPKEGPSILRIQQVVRGDSAAYFCASSPTTGLASTDTQYFGPGTRLTVL.

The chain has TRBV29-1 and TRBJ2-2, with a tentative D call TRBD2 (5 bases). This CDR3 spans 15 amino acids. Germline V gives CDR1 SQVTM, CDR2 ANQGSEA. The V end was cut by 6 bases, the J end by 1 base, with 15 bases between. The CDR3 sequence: CSVAKEAGNTGELFF. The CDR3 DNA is TGCAGCGTCGCAAAGGAGGCGGGGAACACCGGGGAGCTGTTTTTT.

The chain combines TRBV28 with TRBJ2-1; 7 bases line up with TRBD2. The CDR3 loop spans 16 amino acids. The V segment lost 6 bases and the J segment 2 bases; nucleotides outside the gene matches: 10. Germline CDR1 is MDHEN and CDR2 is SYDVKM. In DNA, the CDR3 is TGTGCCAGCAGCCATACTAGCGCCACGACCTACAATGAGCAGTTCTTC. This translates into CASSHTSATTYNEQFF.

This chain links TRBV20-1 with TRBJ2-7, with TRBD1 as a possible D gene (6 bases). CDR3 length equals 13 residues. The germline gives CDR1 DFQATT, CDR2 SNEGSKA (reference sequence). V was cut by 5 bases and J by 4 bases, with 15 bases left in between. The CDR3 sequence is CSARVTGLYEQYF. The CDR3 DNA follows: TGCAGTGCTCGTGTGACAGGCCTATACGAGCAGTACTTC.

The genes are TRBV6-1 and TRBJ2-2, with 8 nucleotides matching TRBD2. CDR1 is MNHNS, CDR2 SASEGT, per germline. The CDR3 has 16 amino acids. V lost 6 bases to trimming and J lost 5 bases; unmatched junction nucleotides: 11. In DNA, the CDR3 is TGTGCCAGCAGCCCCGGGGGGGGATGGAATACCGGGGAGCTGTTTTTT. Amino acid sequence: CASSPGGGWNTGELFF.

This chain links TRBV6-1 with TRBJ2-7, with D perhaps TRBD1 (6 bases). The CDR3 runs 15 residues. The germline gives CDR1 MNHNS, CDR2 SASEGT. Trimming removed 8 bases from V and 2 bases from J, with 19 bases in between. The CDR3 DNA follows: TGTGCCAGCCTCTCTTTGCGCGGACAGCCCTACGAGCAGTACTTC. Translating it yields CASLSLRGQPYEQYF.

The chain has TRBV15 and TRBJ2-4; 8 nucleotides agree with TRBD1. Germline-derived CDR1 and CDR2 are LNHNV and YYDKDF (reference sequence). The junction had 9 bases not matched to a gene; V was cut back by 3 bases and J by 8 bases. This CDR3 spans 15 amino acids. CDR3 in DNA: TGTGCCACCAGCAGCGCAGGGGGCGGTTTCGACATTCAGTACTTC. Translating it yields CATSSAGGGFDIQYF.

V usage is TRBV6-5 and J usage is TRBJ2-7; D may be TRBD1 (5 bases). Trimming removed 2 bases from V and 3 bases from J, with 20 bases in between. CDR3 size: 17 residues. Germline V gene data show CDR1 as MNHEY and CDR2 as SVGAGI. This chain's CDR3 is CASSYLGREAPYYEQYF. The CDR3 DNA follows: TGTGCCAGCAGTTACCTCGGCAGGGAAGCACCTTACTACGAGCAGTACTTC.

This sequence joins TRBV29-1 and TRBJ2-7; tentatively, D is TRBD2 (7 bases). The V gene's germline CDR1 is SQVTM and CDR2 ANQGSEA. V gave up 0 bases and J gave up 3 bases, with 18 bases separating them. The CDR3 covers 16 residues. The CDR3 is CSVEDSAAGDYYEQYF. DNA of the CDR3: TGCAGCGTTGAAGATTCCGCGGCAGGGGACTACTACGAGCAGTACTTC.

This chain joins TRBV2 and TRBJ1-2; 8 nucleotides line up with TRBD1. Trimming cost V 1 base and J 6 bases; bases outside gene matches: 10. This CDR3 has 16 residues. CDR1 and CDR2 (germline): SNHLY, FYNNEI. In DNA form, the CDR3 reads TGTGCCAGCAGTGAAGATTGGGTAAAGACAGGGGATGGCTACACCTTC. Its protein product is CASSEDWVKTGDGYTF.

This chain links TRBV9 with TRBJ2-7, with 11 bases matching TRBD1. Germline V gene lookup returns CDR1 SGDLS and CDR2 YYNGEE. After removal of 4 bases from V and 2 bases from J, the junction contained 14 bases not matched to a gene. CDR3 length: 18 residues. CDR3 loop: CASSHAAEGQGAPYEQYF. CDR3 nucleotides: TGTGCCAGCAGCCACGCTGCTGAAGGACAGGGGGCACCCTACGAGCAGTACTTC.

In DNA, the CDR3 is TGTGCCAGCAGTTACAGGACAGGGGCCACCGGGGAGCTGTTTTTT. Its translation is CASSYRTGATGELFF. This chain uses TRBV6-6 with TRBJ2-2; TRBD1 matches at 9 bases. The V gene's germline CDR1 is MNHNY and CDR2 SVGAGI (reference sequence). The V gene end was trimmed by 2 bases and the J gene end by 4 bases; junction bases not matched to a gene: 2. This CDR3 has 15 residues.

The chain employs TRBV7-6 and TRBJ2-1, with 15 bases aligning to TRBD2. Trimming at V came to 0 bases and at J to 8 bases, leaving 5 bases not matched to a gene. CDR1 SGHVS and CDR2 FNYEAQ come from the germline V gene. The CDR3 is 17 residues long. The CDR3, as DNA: TGTGCCAGCAGCTTAGCGAGGACTAGCGGGGGGGGTCATGAGCAGTTCTTC. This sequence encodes CASSLARTSGGGHEQFF.

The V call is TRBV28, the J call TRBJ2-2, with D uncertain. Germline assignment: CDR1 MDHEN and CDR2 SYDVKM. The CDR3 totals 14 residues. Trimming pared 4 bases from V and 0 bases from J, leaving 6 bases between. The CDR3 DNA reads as TGTGCCAGCAGTTCCCGACCGAACACCGGGGAGCTGTTTTTT. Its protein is CASSSRPNTGELFF.

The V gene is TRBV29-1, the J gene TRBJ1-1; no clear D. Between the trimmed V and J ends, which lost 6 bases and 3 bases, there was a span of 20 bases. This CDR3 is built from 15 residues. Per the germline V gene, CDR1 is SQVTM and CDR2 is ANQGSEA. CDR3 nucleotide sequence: TGCAGCGTCCCCCACCCGGGGATGTCGGACACTGAAGCTTTCTTT. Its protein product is CSVPHPGMSDTEAFF.

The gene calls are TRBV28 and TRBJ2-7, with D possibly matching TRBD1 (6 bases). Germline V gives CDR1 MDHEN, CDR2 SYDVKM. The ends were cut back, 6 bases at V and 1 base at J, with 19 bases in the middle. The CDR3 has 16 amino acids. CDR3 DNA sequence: TGTGCCAGCAGCCACGCGGTCAGGGGATTATCCTACGAGCAGTACTTC. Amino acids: CASSHAVRGLSYEQYF. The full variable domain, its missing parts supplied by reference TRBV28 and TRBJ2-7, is DVKVTQSSRYLVKRTGEKVFLECVQDMDHENMFWYRQDPGLGLRLIYFSYDVKMKEKGDIPEGYSVSREKKERFSLILESASTNQTSMYLCASSHAVRGLSYEQYFGPGTRLTVT.

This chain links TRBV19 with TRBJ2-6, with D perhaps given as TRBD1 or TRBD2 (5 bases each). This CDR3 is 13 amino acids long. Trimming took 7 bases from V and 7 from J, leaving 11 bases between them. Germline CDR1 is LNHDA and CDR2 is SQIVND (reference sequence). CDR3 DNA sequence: TGTGCCAGTAAAAGGGACGGAGCCAACGTCCTGACTTTC. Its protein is CASKRDGANVLTF.

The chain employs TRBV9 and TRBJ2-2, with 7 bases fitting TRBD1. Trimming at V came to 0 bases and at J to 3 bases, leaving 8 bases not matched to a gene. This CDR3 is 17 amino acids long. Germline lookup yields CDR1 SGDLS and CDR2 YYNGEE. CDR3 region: CASSVAVGQSYTGELFF. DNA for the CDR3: TGTGCCAGCAGCGTAGCTGTGGGACAGTCCTACACCGGGGAGCTGTTTTTT. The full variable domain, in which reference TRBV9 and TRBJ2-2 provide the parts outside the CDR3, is DSGVTQTPKHLITATGQRVTLRCSPRSGDLSVYWYQQSLDQGLQFLIQYYNGEERAKGNILERFSAQQFPDLHSELNLSSLELGDSALYFCASSVAVGQSYTGELFFGEGSRLTVL.

The CDR3 reads CAITQALAGQYEQYF. CDR3 bases: TGTGCCATCACCCAGGCCCTAGCGGGACAGTACGAGCAGTACTTC. The chain couples TRBV10-3 to TRBJ2-7, with 9 bases fitting TRBD2. Trimming took 7 bases from V and 4 from J; bases not matched to a gene: 11. Germline V gene lookup returns CDR1 ENHRY and CDR2 SYGVKD. The CDR3 length is 15 residues.

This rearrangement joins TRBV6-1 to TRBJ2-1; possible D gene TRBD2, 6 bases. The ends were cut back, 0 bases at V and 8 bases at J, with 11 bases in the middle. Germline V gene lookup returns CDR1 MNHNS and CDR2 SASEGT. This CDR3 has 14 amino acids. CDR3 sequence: CASSEAAGSHEQFF. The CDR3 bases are TGTGCCAGCAGTGAAGCTGCGGGGAGCCATGAGCAGTTCTTC.

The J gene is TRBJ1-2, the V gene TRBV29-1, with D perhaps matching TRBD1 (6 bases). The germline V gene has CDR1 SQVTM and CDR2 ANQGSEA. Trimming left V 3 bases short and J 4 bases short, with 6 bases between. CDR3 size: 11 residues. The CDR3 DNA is TGCAGCGTTGACAGGGGCTATGGCTACACCTTC. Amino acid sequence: CSVDRGYGYTF.

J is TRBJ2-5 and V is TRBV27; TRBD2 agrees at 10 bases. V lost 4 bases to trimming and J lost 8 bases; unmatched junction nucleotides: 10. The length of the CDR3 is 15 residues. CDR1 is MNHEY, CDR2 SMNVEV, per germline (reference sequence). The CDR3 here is CASSSLAGDPATQYF. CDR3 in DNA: TGTGCCAGCAGTTCCCTAGCGGGAGACCCCGCAACCCAGTACTTC.

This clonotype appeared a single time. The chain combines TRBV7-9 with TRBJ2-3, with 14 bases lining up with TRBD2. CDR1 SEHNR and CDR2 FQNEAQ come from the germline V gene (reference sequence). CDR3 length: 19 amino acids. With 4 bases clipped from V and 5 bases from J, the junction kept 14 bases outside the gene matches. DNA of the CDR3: TGTGCCAGCAGCTCTTCCCGGACTAGCGGGGGGCACCTTCGAGATACGCAGTATTTT. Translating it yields CASSSSRTSGGHLRDTQYF.

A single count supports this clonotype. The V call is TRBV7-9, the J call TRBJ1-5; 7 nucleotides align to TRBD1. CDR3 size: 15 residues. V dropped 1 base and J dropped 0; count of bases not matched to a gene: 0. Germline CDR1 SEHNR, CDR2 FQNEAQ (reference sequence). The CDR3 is CASSLEGASNQPQHF. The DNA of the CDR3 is TGTGCCAGCAGCTTAGAGGGGGCTAGCAATCAGCCCCAGCATTTT.

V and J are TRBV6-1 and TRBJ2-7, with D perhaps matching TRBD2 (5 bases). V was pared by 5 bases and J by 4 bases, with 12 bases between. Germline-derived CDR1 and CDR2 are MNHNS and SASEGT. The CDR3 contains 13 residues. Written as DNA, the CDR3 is TGTGCCAGCAGTTTCGGGGTGGCATACGAGCAGTACTTC. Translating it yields CASSFGVAYEQYF.